This T cell receptor (beta chain) was recovered during a study of T cell responses to AZD1222 COVID-19 vaccine. V lost 7 bases to trimming and J lost 2 bases, with 12 bases between them. The germline V gene has CDR1 MNHEY and CDR2 SMNVEV (reference sequence). This CDR3 is built from 14 residues. The protocol was immunoSEQ multiplex PCR, while the TCRdb copy is restricted to in-frame clones and leaves out a portion. The table has 150,000 to 200,000 clones, 85% to 95% seen once. The sequence derives from an adult who received the AZD1222 COVID-19 vaccine. The specimen was peripheral blood, collected 28 days after the second AZD1222 dose. The chain links TRBV27 to TRBJ2-1; perhaps TRBD2 as D (5 bases). The CDR3 nucleotides read TGTGCCAGCAACTTTCTAGCTACCTACAATGAGCAGTTCTTC. It encodes CASNFLATYNEQFF.